This TCR beta chain was captured by sequencing in a study of cytomegalovirus exposure and HLA in healthy donors. Germline V gives CDR1 GTSNPN, CDR2 SVGIG (reference sequence). This CDR3 has 11 amino acids. V was cut by 1 base and J by 8 bases, with 8 bases left in between. Vbeta (60) and Jbeta (13) primers were used in the PCR. Profiled with immunoSEQ multiplex PCR; TCRdb holds only in-frame clones, not every one. The profile shows a few hundred thousand clones, around 90% of them singletons. The source is a girl aged 2-10 years in good health and CMV-seronegative. The chain employs TRBV30 and TRBJ1-1, with D uncertain. The sequenced sample consisted of PBMCs. The CDR3: CAWSGRREAFF. CDR3 bases: TGTGCCTGGAGTGGGCGGAGAGAAGCTTTCTTT.